The 25 T cell receptor beta chains given below trace back to one sample, sequenced in a study of blood T cell repertoires in COVID-19. The table came from immunoSEQ multiplex PCR; TCRdb's copy has only in-frame clones and leaves some out. Here the sample spans fewer than 65,000 clones, roughly 85% being singletons. Input material: peripheral blood. The receptors shown here come from an elderly woman with acute or convalescent COVID-19.

This clone was found once. The chain joins TRBV6-2 or TRBV6-3 to TRBJ1-1, with TRBD1 matching over 7 bases. With V trimmed by 6 bases and J by 6 bases, 1 base remained unmatched. The CDR3 length is 11 residues. Germline V gene data show CDR1 as MNHEY and CDR2 as SVGEGT. The CDR3 DNA reads TGTGCCAGCAGCCAGGGGGCTGAAGCTTTCTTT. Its translation is CASSQGAEAFF.

The V and J genes are TRBV7-2 and TRBJ2-4, with D tentatively TRBD2 (6 bases). From germline, CDR1 is SGHTA and CDR2 FQGNSA. Trimming removed 2 bases at V and 1 base at J, with 6 bases between. The CDR3 runs to 14 residues. CDR3 in DNA: TGTGCCAGCAGCTTAACTAGCGCCAAAAACATTCAGTACTTC. Translating it yields CASSLTSAKNIQYF.

This chain uses TRBV2 with TRBJ2-7, with D possibly TRBD1 on 8 matching bases. The germline CDR1 and CDR2 sequences are SNHLY and FYNNEI. The CDR3 is made up of 15 amino acids. The ends were cut back, 8 bases at V and 6 bases at J, with 23 bases in the middle. In DNA, the CDR3 is TGTGCCAGCCTGGACCGGACAGGGAGGGAGGCCGAGCAGTACTTC. This sequence encodes CASLDRTGREAEQYF.

In regard to this clone: Other DNA sequences from this sample encode an identical CDR3 as well. The chain combines TRBV28 with TRBJ2-1; D not certain. The V end was cut by 6 bases, the J end by 4 bases, with 4 bases between. Per germline, CDR1 MDHEN and CDR2 SYDVKM. This CDR3 region has 11 residues. The chain's CDR3 is CASSLYNEQFF. CDR3 in DNA: TGTGCCAGCAGCCTTTACAATGAGCAGTTCTTC.

This clone was observed a handful of times. J is TRBJ2-1 and V is TRBV7-9; 7 bases match TRBD2. The CDR3 totals 16 residues. Trimming removed 3 bases from V and 0 bases from J; junction bases left unmatched: 5. The germline gives CDR1 SEHNR, CDR2 FQNEAQ (reference sequence). CDR3 nucleotide sequence: TGTGCCAGCAGCTTTCGAGCGGGGAGCTCCTACAATGAGCAGTTCTTC. Amino acids: CASSFRAGSSYNEQFF.

J is TRBJ1-3 and V is TRBV3-1 (or the pseudogene TRBV3-2), with D tentatively TRBD1 (5 bases). The V and J ends lost 4 bases and 1 base respectively, with 11 bases between them. This CDR3 contains 15 residues. The germline V gene encodes CDR1 LGHDT and CDR2 YNNKEL (reference sequence). The CDR3 region is CASSRGTSSGNTIYF. The CDR3 DNA follows: TGTGCCAGCAGCCGCGGGACCTCATCTGGAAACACCATATATTTT.

The J gene is TRBJ2-2, the V gene TRBV18; 7 bases match TRBD2. Germline V lookup: CDR1 KGHSH, CDR2 LQKENI. V was pared by 3 bases and J by 1 base, with 5 bases of the junction left unmatched. The CDR3 extends over 16 amino acids. This CDR3 reads CASSPSGGLNTGELFF. The CDR3 nucleotides are TGTGCCAGCTCACCTTCGGGGGGTTTGAACACCGGGGAGCTGTTTTTT.

The V call is TRBV12-3 or TRBV12-4, the J call TRBJ1-2, with 7 bases matching TRBD1. The CDR3 is 13 residues long. The V segment lost 5 bases and the J segment 4 bases; nucleotides outside the gene matches: 4. The CDR3 spells CASSRDSGYGYTF. DNA for the CDR3: TGTGCCAGCAGTCGGGACAGCGGCTATGGCTACACCTTC.

The chain uses TRBV7-3 and TRBJ1-5; 8 nucleotides match TRBD1. From germline, CDR1 is SGHTA and CDR2 FQGTGA. The ends lost 3 bases at V and 8 bases at J; junction bases unmatched: 6. CDR3 length: 14 residues. The CDR3, as DNA: TGTGCCAGCAGCTTTACAGGGGGGGTGGAGCCCCAGCATTTT. Translation gives CASSFTGGVEPQHF.

This chain uses TRBV9 with TRBJ1-2; 8 nucleotides line up with TRBD1. In germline, CDR1 is SGDLS, CDR2 YYNGEE. This CDR3 spans 15 amino acids. V dropped 3 bases and J dropped 7; count of bases not matched to a gene: 11. CDR3 coding DNA: TGTGCCAGCAGCGCGTTTTTGCAGGGGGCGGGTGGCTACACCTTC. Encoded protein: CASSAFLQGAGGYTF.

V gene TRBV29-1 combines with J gene TRBJ2-5; D is ambiguous. Trimming shortened V by 6 bases and J by 2 bases, and 4 bases separated the two germline ends. Germline V gene lookup returns CDR1 SQVTM and CDR2 ANQGSEA. This CDR3 has 10 amino acids. CDR3 loop: CSVLQETQYF. The CDR3 nucleotides read TGCAGCGTCCTTCAAGAGACCCAGTACTTC.

The V call is TRBV19, the J call TRBJ2-1, with TRBD2 as a possible D gene (7 bases). CDR1 is LNHDA, CDR2 SQIVND, per germline (reference sequence). This CDR3 has 19 residues. Trimming pared 1 base from V and 6 bases from J, leaving 25 bases between. DNA for the CDR3: TGTGCCAGTAGTATAGCGGTCTGGGCGGGGGCGGAATTCGGCAATGAGCAGTTCTTC. Translation: CASSIAVWAGAEFGNEQFF.

The chain recombines TRBV5-6 with TRBJ1-2; D ambiguous. Germline CDR1 SGHDT, CDR2 YYEEEE. The V end was cut by 0 bases, the J end by 8 bases, with 8 bases between. The CDR3 has 12 residues. The CDR3 sequence: CASSLDRLGYTF. The CDR3 coding sequence is TGTGCCAGCAGCTTGGACCGGTTGGGCTACACCTTC. Variable domain in full (rest from reference TRBV5-6 and TRBJ1-2): DAGVTQSPTHLIKTRGQQVTLRCSPKSGHDTVSWYQQALGQGPQFIFQYYEEEERQRGNFPDRFSGHQFPNYSSELNVNALLLGDSALYLCASSLDRLGYTFGSGTRLTVV.

The rearrangement joins TRBV7-3 to TRBJ2-5, with D possibly matching TRBD2 (5 bases). The germline CDR1 and CDR2 sequences are SGHTA and FQGTGA. Trimming left V 1 base short and J 1 base short, with 7 bases between. The CDR3 length is 14 residues. CDR3 DNA: TGTGCCAGCAGCTTAATCGCGGGCCAAGAGACCCAGTACTTC. It codes for CASSLIAGQETQYF. The entire variable domain, with the rest obtained from reference TRBV7-3 and TRBJ2-5, is as follows: GAGVSQTPSNKVTEKGKYVELRCDPISGHTALYWYRQSLGQGPEFLIYFQGTGAADDSGLPNDRFFAVRPEGSVSTLKIQRTERGDSAVYLCASSLIAGQETQYFGPGTRLLVL.

The chain links TRBV6-2 or TRBV6-3 to TRBJ2-1; 9 nucleotides line up with TRBD2. CDR1 and CDR2 from the germline V gene are MNHEY and SVGEGT. V lost 3 bases and J lost 6; bases outside the gene matches: 12. CDR3 length: 17 amino acids. The chain's CDR3 is CASSYPYSGSQGNEQFF. CDR3 bases: TGTGCCAGCAGTTATCCCTATAGCGGGAGTCAGGGCAATGAGCAGTTCTTC.

This chain uses TRBV30 with TRBJ1-3, with a weak D call TRBD1 (5 bases). CDR3 length: 16 amino acids. The germline V gene encodes CDR1 GTSNPN and CDR2 SVGIG (reference sequence). Trimming took 3 bases from V and 4 from J, leaving 19 bases between them. DNA for the CDR3: TGTGCCTGGAGATTCCCCCCCAGGGTGCAGGGAAACACCATATATTTT. As protein: CAWRFPPRVQGNTIYF.

In this sample, this clone turned up a few times. This chain connects TRBV28 to TRBJ2-2, with 10 nucleotides matching TRBD1. The CDR3 consists of 16 residues. V lost 6 bases and J lost 6; bases outside the gene matches: 10. Per the germline V gene, CDR1 is MDHEN and CDR2 is SYDVKM. CDR3 in DNA: TGTGCCAGCAGGTCTCCGGGACAGGGGTTCTCCGGGGAGCTGTTTTTT. Translation: CASRSPGQGFSGELFF.

This chain uses TRBV11-2 with TRBJ1-1, with D possibly matching TRBD1 (5 bases). V was trimmed by 1 base and J by 4 bases, leaving 7 bases between them. The CDR3 totals 13 residues. Germline V gene sequence: CDR1 SGHAT, CDR2 FQNNGV. CDR3 sequence (DNA): TGTGCCAGCAGCTTAGTCGGGGGCACTGAAGCTTTCTTT. Translated: CASSLVGGTEAFF.

The rearrangement uses TRBV6-5 and TRBJ1-4; 7 nucleotides line up with TRBD1. The CDR3 is 15 amino acids. The V gene's germline CDR1 is MNHEY and CDR2 SVGAGI. Trimming cost V 6 bases and J 8 bases; bases outside gene matches: 12. The CDR3 DNA reads as TGTGCCAGCAGGAAGCTAAACAGGGGTGAGGAAAAACTGTTTTTT. Translated: CASRKLNRGEEKLFF.

The genes are TRBV2 and TRBJ1-2; TRBD1 might be the D (6 bases). Germline V gives CDR1 SNHLY, CDR2 FYNNEI. The CDR3 has 12 residues. V gave up 4 bases and J gave up 8 bases, with 11 bases separating them. The CDR3 coding sequence is TGTGCCAGCAGTGCACAGGGTGACGGCTACACCTTC. Residues: CASSAQGDGYTF.

The chain carries TRBV18 and TRBJ2-7, with TRBD1 as a possible D gene (5 bases). Germline CDR1 and CDR2: KGHSH and LQKENI. The CDR3 loop spans 13 amino acids. Trimming left V 3 bases short and J 2 bases short, with 8 bases between. The CDR3 region is CASSPQTAYEQYF. The CDR3 bases are TGTGCCAGCTCACCGCAGACAGCCTACGAGCAGTACTTC.

This clone occurred a few times. The J gene is TRBJ2-5, the V gene TRBV29-1; 10 positions agree with TRBD2. The CDR3 runs to 13 residues. V lost 7 bases and J lost 5; bases outside the gene matches: 7. Germline loops: CDR1 SQVTM, CDR2 ANQGSEA. The CDR3: CSGELAGEETQYF. CDR3 in DNA: TGCAGCGGGGAGCTAGCGGGAGAGGAGACCCAGTACTTC.

The rearrangement links TRBV30 to TRBJ2-7; D perhaps matches TRBD1 (6 bases). The CDR3 runs to 17 residues. Trimming shortened V by 1 base and J by 3 bases, and 22 bases separated the two germline ends. CDR1 is GTSNPN, CDR2 SVGIG, per germline (reference sequence). The CDR3 loop is CAWSAEYGGRSNYEQYF. The CDR3, as DNA: TGTGCCTGGAGTGCCGAGTATGGGGGCCGCTCAAACTACGAGCAGTACTTC.

This clone was recorded only once. The rearrangement uses TRBV7-6 and TRBJ2-3; D perhaps matches TRBD1 (6 bases). Germline V gives CDR1 SGHVS, CDR2 FNYEAQ. The CDR3 contains 16 residues. Trimming left V 1 base short and J 6 bases short, with 17 bases between. The CDR3 loop reads CASSLGRSWGRDTQYF. CDR3 bases: TGTGCCAGCAGCTTAGGGAGAAGTTGGGGGCGGGATACGCAGTATTTT.

The chain recombines TRBV5-1 with TRBJ2-1; no reliable D call. Between the trimmed V and J ends, which lost 0 bases and 12 bases, there was a span of 13 bases. CDR3 size: 13 residues. Per the germline V gene, CDR1 is SGHRS and CDR2 is YFSETQ. CDR3 loop: CASSLGVILGQFF. In nucleotides, the CDR3 is TGCGCCAGCAGCTTGGGGGTGATCCTAGGGCAGTTCTTC.